The rows below give T cell receptor beta chains drawn from one sample of a study of T cells in Graves' hyperthyroidism and ophthalmopathy. TCRdb recomputed calls from the multiplex PCR reads with MiXCR, one row per CDR3 protein. This repertoire shows about 260,000 distinct CDR3 sequences, 25% to 30% found once; its top ten account for about a quarter. Sequenced: blood. These receptors were taken from a man in his forties with Graves' hyperthyroidism that later progressed to Graves' ophthalmopathy. Each CDR3 is given with its conserved first and last residue. Each record gives: J gene, V gene, clone size, D gene, CDR3 protein, CDR3 DNA. The D gene is left open where the match is weak. The size entry is marked missing in some rows and otherwise reads once, few, many or a size class.

J: TRBJ1-1
V: TRBV29-1
size: many
D: -
CDR3: CSVAGVNTEAFF
DNA: TGCAGCGTTGCCGGGGTGAACACTGAAGCTTTCTTT

J: TRBJ2-2
V: TRBV19
size: few
D: -
CDR3: CASSSQGRLAGELFF
DNA: TGTGCCAGTAGTTCCCAGGGGAGGCTCGCCGGGGAGCTGTTTTTT

J: TRBJ2-2
V: TRBV7-3
size: many
D: -
CDR3: CASSISGSAGELFF
DNA: TGTGCCAGCAGCATCAGCGGGTCGGCCGGGGAGCTGTTTTTT

J: TRBJ1-2
V: TRBV24-1
size: many
D: TRBD1
CDR3: CATSGTGLTEGYTF
DNA: TGTGCCACCAGTGGGACAGGGCTTACGGAGGGCTACACCTTC

J: TRBJ1-1
V: TRBV12-3/TRBV12-4
size: many
D: -
CDR3: CASSLDLGGVAEAFF
DNA: TGTGCCAGCAGTTTAGATCTTGGGGGTGTCGCTGAAGCTTTCTTT

J: TRBJ1-5
V: TRBV6-5
size: -
D: TRBD1
CDR3: CATSHRQGSNQPQHF
DNA: TGTGCCACCAGTCACCGACAGGGTAGCAATCAGCCCCAGCATTTT

J: TRBJ1-1
V: TRBV20-1
size: once
D: -
CDR3: CSASIPGGFTEAFF
DNA: TGCAGTGCTAGTATCCCTGGGGGTTTTACTGAAGCTTTCTTT

J: TRBJ1-1
V: TRBV28
size: many
D: -
CDR3: CASLDRGTEAFF
DNA: TGTGCCAGTCTCGATCGGGGAACTGAAGCTTTCTTT

J: TRBJ2-5
V: TRBV20-1
size: many
D: TRBD2
CDR3: CSARETSKETQYF
DNA: TGCAGTGCTAGAGAGACTAGCAAAGAGACCCAGTACTTC

J: TRBJ2-7
V: TRBV20-1
size: few
D: TRBD1
CDR3: CSARTGTYEQYF
DNA: TGCAGTGCTCGGACAGGGACCTACGAGCAGTACTTC

J: TRBJ2-5
V: TRBV12-3/TRBV12-4
size: many
D: -
CDR3: CASTQTQETQYF
DNA: TGTGCCAGCACCCAGACTCAAGAGACCCAGTACTTC

J: TRBJ2-7
V: TRBV6-5
size: many
D: -
CDR3: CASSRDGQYYEQYF
DNA: TGTGCCAGCAGCCGGGACGGACAATACTACGAGCAGTACTTC

J: TRBJ1-1
V: TRBV2
size: many
D: TRBD1
CDR3: CASLDRGRLVPEAFF
DNA: TGTGCCAGCCTAGACAGGGGGCGTTTGGTCCCTGAAGCTTTCTTT

J: TRBJ2-5
V: TRBV2
size: many
D: -
CDR3: CASSWVQETQYF
DNA: TGTGCCAGCAGTTGGGTTCAAGAGACCCAGTACTTC